Here is one T cell receptor (beta chain) with its context. The specificity of this receptor is unknown. No clone much larger than this one lies a single base away; base qualities are absent. TCR beta libraries were generated from genomic DNA with the immunoSEQ kit, following the manufacturer's recommendations. Library preparation used a first multiplex PCR with proprietary primers, then a second PCR adding unique barcodes, with bead cleanups after each round. A kit-provided positive control reaction and a negative control reaction were included in every sample batch. The final libraries underwent checking on an Agilent 4200 TapeStation D1000 ScreenTape, volumetric pooling, and quantification by qPCR. Sequencing ran on an Illumina NextSeq500 with a MidOutput 150-cycle cartridge, using 156 Read1 and 15 Index1 cycles with kit custom primers. The pooled library was loaded at roughly 1 pM with a roughly 22% PhiX control spike-in. In the original analysis: The vendor-processed data were analyzed in R, and a clonotype was defined as all T cells that share the same CDR3 nucleotide sequence. In the clone abundance analyses, frequencies in each sample were normalized to that sample's 10,000 most abundant clones. Public T cell clones, which averaged fewer than five per sample, were removed prior to analysis. Tumor-enriched clonotypes and baseline blood-enriched clonotypes were defined as those with an abundance difference of at least 32-fold between compartments. Clonotypes expanded or contracted between blood time points were identified with a beta-binomial differential abundance model. Tumor-blood repertoire similarity was measured with the Baroni-Urbani and Buser coefficient, and group comparisons used two-tailed Wilcoxon tests in R. Here the immuneACCESS table is served through TCRdb, limited to in-frame sequences with V and J called. Missing clones are a known gap in these copies; in checked studies unresolved V genes cover under half, and the rest lacks a known reason. The D gene and trimming were derived from the DNA, and the V and J assignments and clone size from that table. The sample has some 70,000 clones on record, 82% of them singletons. 5.8% of the sample lies in the top ten.

This sample stems from a study of radiation and T cells in renal cell carcinoma (dated by TCRdb to 2018 to 2020). For context, the study as a whole: Samples came from a clinical trial, in which primary renal cell carcinomas received 15 Gy stereotactic body radiation therapy followed by nephrectomy 4 weeks later. Across all 55 or so samples, 4,016,671 unique CDR3 nucleotide sequences, encoding roughly 3 million unique CDR3 amino acid sequences, were identified. TCR beta sequencing covered 50 to 55 samples in total, comprising some 25 tumors and approximately 27 peripheral blood samples. Overall study outcomes, separate from this receptor: Tracking of blood repertoire dynamics stopped at less than five weeks after treatment, with no follow-up past that point. In blood, the top tumor clonotypes increased between baseline and 2 weeks post-radiation and then shrank by 4 weeks, which suggests that tumor-resident clones expanded only transiently. Because pretreatment tumor biopsies were not available, the baseline intratumoral presence of clonotypes could not be determined. Effects of radiation dose or scheduling on the TCR repertoire could not be addressed with the single-armed trial design.

Taken from the germline V gene (reference sequence), the CDR1 and CDR2 loops are GTSNPN and SVGIG. From V the trimming removes 6 bases and from J it removes 5 bases, while the gene matches leave 19 bases of the junction unaccounted for. The CDR3 goes from the cysteine to the phenylalanine over 18 residues. Only the CDR3 DNA is retained, 54 bases long and in frame from the first base. The sample's time point, from its label and the paper: blood 2 weeks post-SBRT. The treatment or condition label corresponds to: 15 Gy SBRT to primary tumor, nephrectomy 4 weeks later. Serial peripheral blood from radiation-treated patients was sampled at baseline, 2 weeks and 4 weeks after SBRT to track tumor-enriched clonotypes. All patients had renal cell carcinoma with clear cell pathology. The QIAamp DNA Blood Mini Kit (Qiagen) was used to prepare genomic DNA for TCR sequencing. The analyses included only samples that passed all quality control checks.

This sample comprised blood, obtained from a patient whose treatment included radiotherapy and nephrectomy. The origin of this receptor is a man aged 55 to 70 with renal cell carcinoma. In this chain, TRBV30 is recombined with TRBJ2-5; the junction holds 12 bases that match TRBD2. In nucleotides, the sequence is TGTGCCTGTCTAACGGGCGGGCTAGCGGGAGGGCCTTTGGAGACCCAGTACTTC. It specifies CACLTGGLAGGPLETQYF.